This TCR beta chain was recovered during a study of regulatory T cells in long-lasting Graves disease. Through Arm-PCR of CDR3 regions and iRepertoire HTBI primers, TCR beta libraries were built. Authors' data handling: Some 57 TRBV and about 15 TRBJ segments were identified across samples. TCRdb independently ran MiXCR on the multiplex PCR reads; one entry per CDR3 protein. The V and J calls here are based on TCRdb, not the publication. The data show approximately 690,000 distinct CDR3 sequences, 25% to 35% seen once. In regard to this clonotype: Its antigen is currently unknown.

CDR3 length: 15 residues. V dropped 7 bases and J dropped 4; count of bases not matched to a gene: 10. Looked up from germline, CDR1 is MDHEN and CDR2 is SYDVKM. Time point noted: persistent/refractory GD, antithyroid drugs over 5 years with positive TRAb. RNA extracted from PBMCs served as the sequencing template. The patients were drawn from one endocrinology department in Xi'an, China. Study-wide findings and caveats: New patients shared fewer public clonotypes (more than 850) than persistent patients did (roughly 2,500). TRBV28, TRBJ1-2 and TRBJ2-5 were segments that persistent disease favored.

The specimen comprised peripheral blood mononuclear cells (PBMCs), sampled when the disease was refractory, from a patient treated with antithyroid drugs. The source is a female donor with Graves disease. This rearrangement joins TRBV28 to TRBJ1-3, with 7 bases that match TRBD1. The CDR3 nucleotides are TGTGCCAGCACCCCAGGGGGGGCGAGGGGAAACACCATATATTTT. It yields the protein CASTPGGARGNTIYF.